The 21 T cell receptor beta chains reported below all come from one sample, sequenced in a study of blood T cells in healthy people across ages. The authors ran a second PCR of about 6 to 11 cycles using a sample-barcoded 5' primer and a J-beta primer mix. TCRdb reprocessed the 5' RACE reads with MiXCR, giving one entry per CDR3 protein. In the table there are roughly 1.5 million distinct CDR3 sequences, about 45% of which are singletons. Sequences were obtained from blood. Every receptor here comes from a woman younger than 30 in good health.

The V gene is TRBV2, the J gene TRBJ2-6; a weak D match, TRBD2 (5 bases). V was shortened by 4 bases and J by 4 bases, with 8 bases between the two germline ends. The CDR3 is 14 residues long. The germline CDR1 and CDR2 sequences are SNHLY and FYNNEI. The CDR3: CASSARGGANVLTF. DNA of the CDR3: TGTGCCAGCAGTGCCCGAGGGGGGGCCAACGTCCTGACTTTC.

This clonotype was picked up a small number of times. The gene calls are TRBV12-3 or TRBV12-4 and TRBJ1-2; D is undetermined. The CDR3 contains 15 residues. The ends were cut back, 1 base at V and 0 bases at J, with 9 bases in the middle. CDR3 sequence (DNA): TGTGCCAGCAGTTTAGTGCGGTGGACTAACTATGGCTACACCTTC. Residues: CASSLVRWTNYGYTF.

The chain carries TRBV12-3 or TRBV12-4 and TRBJ2-1; TRBD1 matches 8 bases. V trimming: 1 base; J trimming: 9 bases; junction bases outside the gene matches: 5. The CDR3 sequence is 14 residues long. CDR3 protein: CASSLDPGGSEQFF. For the CDR3, the DNA is TGTGCCAGCAGTTTAGATCCAGGGGGCAGTGAGCAGTTCTTC.

Written as DNA, the CDR3 is TGCAGCGTTGACGGGGGAGCGGGTGAGCAGTACTTC. Translating it yields CSVDGGAGEQYF. The rearrangement uses TRBV29-1 and TRBJ2-5, with a possible D match to TRBD2 (6 bases). V lost 3 bases to trimming and J lost 11 bases, with 16 bases between them. The CDR3 runs 12 residues. CDR1 SQVTM and CDR2 ANQGSEA come from the germline V gene.

V and J are TRBV7-2 and TRBJ1-4, with a tentative D call TRBD1 (5 bases). Per germline, CDR1 SGHTA and CDR2 FQGNSA. V was shortened by 5 bases and J by 8 bases, with 18 bases between the two germline ends. The CDR3 totals 15 residues. The CDR3 nucleotides are TGTGCCAGCAGCAAAGGGCGCATTAAGGGGGAAAAACTGTTTTTT. It specifies CASSKGRIKGEKLFF.

V and J are TRBV21-1 and TRBJ2-1. TRBV21-1 is described as a pseudogene. There are 13 residues in the CDR3. CDR3 residues: CPPQGVSYNEQFF. In DNA, the CDR3 is TGTCCACCACAGGGAGTCTCCTACAATGAGCAGTTCTTC.

This clonotype was seen a handful of times. The chain joins TRBV20-1 to TRBJ2-7; TRBD2 might be the D (6 bases). With 6 bases removed from V and 3 bases from J, the gap between germline ends came to 18 bases. Germline V lookup: CDR1 DFQATT, CDR2 SNEGSKA (reference sequence). The CDR3 runs to 14 residues. In DNA, the CDR3 is TGCAGTGCCAAGACCGGGACTCACAGCTACGAGCAGTACTTC. It codes for CSAKTGTHSYEQYF.

This chain uses TRBV2 with TRBJ2-6; TRBD2 is a possible D gene (6 bases). This CDR3 spans 13 amino acids. V was clipped by 8 bases and J by 2 bases, with 7 bases between them. The germline gives CDR1 SNHLY, CDR2 FYNNEI. The CDR3 DNA reads TGTGCCAGCGGGGGGACTGGGGCCAACGTCCTGACTTTC. Translated, it gives CASGGTGANVLTF.

A few counts support this clonotype. The J gene is TRBJ2-7, the V gene TRBV6-5; D may be TRBD1 (5 bases). Deletions cut 5 bases from V and 5 bases from J, with 13 bases between. The CDR3 contains 13 residues. The V gene's germline CDR1 is MNHEY and CDR2 SVGAGI. Here the CDR3 DNA reads TGTGCCAGCAGTCCCCAGGGCTTGAACGAGCAGTACTTC. Translating it yields CASSPQGLNEQYF.

The chain employs TRBV7-8 and TRBJ1-2; the D gene is possibly TRBD1 (5 bases). Trimming removed 5 bases at V and 5 bases at J, with 15 bases between. The CDR3 consists of 14 residues. From germline, CDR1 is SGHVS and CDR2 FQNEAQ. The CDR3: CASSPARDVYGYTF. The CDR3 region has the DNA TGTGCCAGCAGCCCGGCCCGGGACGTTTATGGCTACACCTTC.

V gene TRBV3-1 combines with J gene TRBJ2-7, with TRBD1 as a possible D gene (7 bases). CDR1 is LGHDT, CDR2 YNNKEL, per germline (reference sequence). This CDR3 comprises 13 residues. The V and J ends lost 5 bases and 3 bases respectively, with 11 bases between them. The CDR3 reads CASSAGQYYEQYF. The CDR3 coding sequence is TGTGCCAGCAGCGCGGGACAGTACTACGAGCAGTACTTC.

A few counts support this clonotype. The V call is TRBV12-3 or TRBV12-4, the J call TRBJ2-4, with a tentative D call TRBD1 (6 bases). V lost 3 bases and J lost 7, with 13 bases in between. This CDR3 spans 14 amino acids. CDR3 in amino acids: CASSFSQDSNIQYF. The CDR3, as DNA: TGTGCCAGCAGTTTCTCCCAGGACAGCAACATTCAGTACTTC.

This chain connects TRBV6-5 to TRBJ2-5, with D tentatively TRBD2 (5 bases). The J call is doubtful: the DNA matches TRBJ2-7 better. Germline CDR1 MNHEY, CDR2 SVGAGI. The CDR3 is 14 amino acids. CDR3 region: CASSYSFGDYEQYF. The CDR3 coding sequence is TGTGCCAGCAGTTACTCTTTCGGGGACTACGAGCAGTACTTC.

The rearrangement joins TRBV20-1 to TRBJ2-7; D is undetermined. The end of the DNA is better explained by TRBJ2-5, so the J call may be wrong. Germline V gene sequence: CDR1 DFQATT, CDR2 SNEGSKA (reference sequence). This CDR3 spans 13 amino acids. The CDR3 is CSARVRSLETQYF. For the CDR3, the DNA is TGCAGTGCTAGAGTAAGGAGTCTGGAGACCCAGTACTTC.

This chain connects TRBV20-1 to TRBJ1-2; no firm D call. V was trimmed by 0 bases and J by 8 bases, leaving 7 bases between them. The CDR3 is 11 residues long. CDR1 is DFQATT, CDR2 SNEGSKA, per germline (reference sequence). The CDR3 protein is CSARETRGYTF. CDR3 bases: TGCAGTGCTAGAGAGACAAGGGGCTACACCTTC.

The rearrangement uses TRBV29-1 and TRBJ2-1, with D perhaps TRBD1 (5 bases). The CDR3 has 13 residues. Trimming took 6 bases from V and 7 from J, leaving 16 bases between them. From germline, CDR1 is SQVTM and CDR2 ANQGSEA. CDR3 sequence reads: CSVDIRLVNEQFF. The DNA for the CDR3 is TGCAGCGTGGACATAAGGCTGGTGAATGAGCAGTTCTTC.

The chain uses TRBV6-6 and TRBJ2-1; D tentatively fits TRBD1 or TRBD2 (6 bases each). Trimming shortened V by 7 bases and J by 10 bases, and 17 bases separated the two germline ends. The CDR3 length is 13 residues. Germline V gene sequence: CDR1 MNHNY, CDR2 SVGAGI (reference sequence). Written as DNA, the CDR3 is TGTGCCAGCACGCTCGGAGGGGGGCTGGAGCAGTTCTTC. This translates into CASTLGGGLEQFF.

The table lists this clonotype with a few counts. This chain links TRBV7-2 with TRBJ1-4; D not certain. CDR3 size: 13 residues. V dropped 5 bases and J dropped 4 bases, with 8 bases sitting between them. Germline-derived CDR1 and CDR2 are SGHTA and FQGNSA. This CDR3 is CASSTGLNEKLFF. As DNA, the CDR3 is TGTGCCAGCAGCACCGGACTTAATGAAAAACTGTTTTTT.

In this sample, this clonotype turned up a few times. The chain employs TRBV27 and TRBJ2-7; D may be TRBD2 (6 bases). The germline CDR1 and CDR2 sequences are MNHEY and SMNVEV (reference sequence). There are 16 residues in the CDR3. Trimming left V 3 bases short and J 2 bases short, with 17 bases between. The DNA for the CDR3 is TGTGCCAGCAGTTTGCCCCCACGGACGGGAGCCTACGAGCAGTACTTC. This encodes CASSLPPRTGAYEQYF.

This clonotype was observed a few times. The gene calls are TRBV12-5 and TRBJ1-1; a weak D match, TRBD1 (5 bases). There are 14 residues in the CDR3. The germline V gene encodes CDR1 LGHNT and CDR2 FRNRAP. Trimming took 2 bases from V and 1 from J, leaving 8 bases between them. CDR3 amino acids: CASGLPDKNTEAFF. CDR3 bases: TGTGCTAGTGGTTTGCCGGACAAGAACACTGAAGCTTTCTTT.

The gene calls are TRBV7-9 and TRBJ2-7; maybe TRBD2 (7 bases). Deletions cut 1 base from V and 5 bases from J, with 12 bases between. The CDR3 length is 14 residues. The germline V gene has CDR1 SEHNR and CDR2 FQNEAQ (reference sequence). CDR3 sequence: CASSLVGGPDEQYF. DNA for the CDR3: TGTGCCAGCAGCTTAGTCGGGGGGCCGGACGAGCAGTACTTC.